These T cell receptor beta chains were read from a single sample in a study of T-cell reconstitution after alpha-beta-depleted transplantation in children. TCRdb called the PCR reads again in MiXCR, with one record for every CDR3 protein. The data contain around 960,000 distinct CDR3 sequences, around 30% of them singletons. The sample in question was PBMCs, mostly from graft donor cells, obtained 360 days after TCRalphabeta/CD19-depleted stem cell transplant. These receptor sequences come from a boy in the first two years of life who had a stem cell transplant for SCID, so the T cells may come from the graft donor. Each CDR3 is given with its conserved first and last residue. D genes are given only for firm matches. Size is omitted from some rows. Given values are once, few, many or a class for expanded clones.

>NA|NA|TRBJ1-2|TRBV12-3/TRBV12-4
TGTGCCAGCAGTTTAACAGGGTATGGCTACACCTTC
CASSLTGYGYTF
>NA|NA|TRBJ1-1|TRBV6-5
TGTGCCAGCAGTTACTTCCCCCTTCAGGGCCCGAACACTGAAGCTTTCTTT
CASSYFPLQGPNTEAFF
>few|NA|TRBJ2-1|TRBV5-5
TGTGCCAGCAGCTTGATGCCGGGCCGCTCCTACAATGAGCAGTTCTTC
CASSLMPGRSYNEQFF
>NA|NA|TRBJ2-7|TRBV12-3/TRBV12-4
TGTGCCAGCAGTTTTGAGACTTTACTCTACGAGCAGTACTTC
CASSFETLLYEQYF
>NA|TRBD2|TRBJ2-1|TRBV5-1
TGCGCCAGCAGCCCGAGACGGACTAGCGGCAATGAGCAGTTCTTC
CASSPRRTSGNEQFF
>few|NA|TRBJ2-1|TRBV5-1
TGCGCCAGCGGTCCCTTCCAGGGTGGTGAGCAGTTCTTC
CASGPFQGGEQFF
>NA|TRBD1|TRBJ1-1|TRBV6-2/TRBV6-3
TGTGCCAGCAGGAGTCCCCCCGGGACAGGTAGGCCTGAAGCTTTCTTT
CASRSPPGTGRPEAFF
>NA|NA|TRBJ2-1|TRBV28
TGTGCCAGCAGTCCCTTTCCGGGAAATGAGCAGTTCTTC
CASSPFPGNEQFF
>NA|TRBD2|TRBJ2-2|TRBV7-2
TGTGCCAGCAGCCGGCATGGACTAGCGGGGATCGCGAACACCGGGGAGCTGTTTTTT
CASSRHGLAGIANTGELFF
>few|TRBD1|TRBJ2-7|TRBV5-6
TGTGCCAGCAGAGGACAGGGAGTACCCTACGAGCAGTACTTC
CASRGQGVPYEQYF
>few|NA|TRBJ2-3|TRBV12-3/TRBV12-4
TGTGCCAGCAGTCTCGATTACAGGACTCGGCCAGATACGCAGTATTTT
CASSLDYRTRPDTQYF